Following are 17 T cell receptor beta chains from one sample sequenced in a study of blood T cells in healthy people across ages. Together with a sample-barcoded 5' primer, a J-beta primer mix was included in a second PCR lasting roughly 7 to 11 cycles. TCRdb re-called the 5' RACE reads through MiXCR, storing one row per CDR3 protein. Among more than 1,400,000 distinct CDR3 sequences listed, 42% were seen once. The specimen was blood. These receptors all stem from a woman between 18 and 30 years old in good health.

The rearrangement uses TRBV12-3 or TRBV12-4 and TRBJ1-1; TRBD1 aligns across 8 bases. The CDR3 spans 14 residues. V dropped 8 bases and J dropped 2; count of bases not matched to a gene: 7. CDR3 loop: CASLSGTGNTEAFF. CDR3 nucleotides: TGTGCCAGCTTGTCCGGGACAGGAAACACTGAAGCTTTCTTT.

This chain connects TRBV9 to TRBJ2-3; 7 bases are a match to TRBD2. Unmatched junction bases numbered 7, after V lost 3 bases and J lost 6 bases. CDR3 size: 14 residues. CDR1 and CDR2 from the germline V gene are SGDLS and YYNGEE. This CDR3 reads CASSERLASDTQYF. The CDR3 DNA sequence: TGTGCCAGCAGCGAACGACTAGCTTCCGATACGCAGTATTTT.

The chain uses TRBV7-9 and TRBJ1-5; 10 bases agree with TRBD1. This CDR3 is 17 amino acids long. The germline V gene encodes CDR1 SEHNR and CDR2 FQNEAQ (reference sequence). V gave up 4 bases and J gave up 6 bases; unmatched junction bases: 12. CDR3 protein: CASSSGQGGSFGQPQHF. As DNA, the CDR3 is TGTGCCAGCAGCTCAGGACAGGGGGGGTCTTTCGGTCAGCCCCAGCATTTT.

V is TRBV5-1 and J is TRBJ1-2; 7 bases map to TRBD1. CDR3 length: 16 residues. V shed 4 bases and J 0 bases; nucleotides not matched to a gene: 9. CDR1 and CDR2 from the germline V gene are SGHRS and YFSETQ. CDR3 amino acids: CASSPWDSNTNYGYTF. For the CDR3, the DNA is TGCGCCAGCAGCCCGTGGGACAGCAATACTAACTATGGCTACACCTTC.

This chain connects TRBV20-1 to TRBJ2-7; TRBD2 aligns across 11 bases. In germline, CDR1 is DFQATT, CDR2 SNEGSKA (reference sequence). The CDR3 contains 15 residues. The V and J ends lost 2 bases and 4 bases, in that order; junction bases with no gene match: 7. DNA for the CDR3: TGCAGTGCTAGACCTACTAGCGGGAGCGAGTACGAGCAGTACTTC. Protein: CSARPTSGSEYEQYF.

The CDR3 region is CATSDAIGAGGRETQYF. The CDR3 DNA reads as TGTGCCACCAGTGATGCCATTGGGGCGGGGGGGCGAGAGACCCAGTACTTC. The chain employs TRBV24-1 and TRBJ2-5; 9 nucleotides match TRBD2. Germline V gene sequence: CDR1 KGHDR, CDR2 SFDVKD. The V segment lost 3 bases and the J segment 4 bases; nucleotides outside the gene matches: 11. The CDR3 is 17 amino acids.

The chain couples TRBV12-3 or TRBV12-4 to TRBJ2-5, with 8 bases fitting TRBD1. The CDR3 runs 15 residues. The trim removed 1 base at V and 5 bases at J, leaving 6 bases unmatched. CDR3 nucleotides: TGTGCCAGCAGTTTAGGTGGGGCAGGGGGCGAGACCCAGTACTTC. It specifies CASSLGGAGGETQYF.

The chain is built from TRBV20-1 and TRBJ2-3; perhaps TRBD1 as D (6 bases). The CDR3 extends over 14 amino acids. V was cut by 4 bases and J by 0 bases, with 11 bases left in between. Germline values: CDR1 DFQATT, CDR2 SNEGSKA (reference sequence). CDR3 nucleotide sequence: TGCAGTGCTAAAACAGGGTCTAGCACAGATACGCAGTATTTT. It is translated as CSAKTGSSTDTQYF.

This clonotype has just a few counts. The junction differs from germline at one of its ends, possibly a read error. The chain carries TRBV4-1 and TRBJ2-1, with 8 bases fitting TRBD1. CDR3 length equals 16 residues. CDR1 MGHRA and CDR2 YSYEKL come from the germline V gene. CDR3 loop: CASSHYPTGAANEQFF. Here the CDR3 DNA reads TGCGCCAGCAGCCATTACCCGACAGGGGCGGCCAATGAGCAATTCTTC.

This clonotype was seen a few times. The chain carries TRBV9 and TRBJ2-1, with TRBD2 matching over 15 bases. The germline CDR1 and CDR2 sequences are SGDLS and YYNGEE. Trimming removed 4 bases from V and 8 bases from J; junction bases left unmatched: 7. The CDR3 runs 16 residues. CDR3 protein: CASSHPWTSGGDEQFF. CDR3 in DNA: TGTGCCAGCAGCCACCCGTGGACTAGCGGGGGGGATGAGCAGTTCTTC.

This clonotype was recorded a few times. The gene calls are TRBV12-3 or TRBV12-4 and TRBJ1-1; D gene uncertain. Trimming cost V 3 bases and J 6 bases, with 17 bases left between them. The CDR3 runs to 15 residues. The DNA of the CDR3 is TGTGCCAGCAGTTTTACCGGGCCAGGCGGAGCTGAAGCTTTCTTT. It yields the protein CASSFTGPGGAEAFF.

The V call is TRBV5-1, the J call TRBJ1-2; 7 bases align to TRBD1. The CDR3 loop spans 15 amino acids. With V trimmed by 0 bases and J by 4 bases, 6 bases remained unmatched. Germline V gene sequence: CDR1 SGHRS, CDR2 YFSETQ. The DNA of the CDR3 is TGCGCCAGCAGCTTGGCAGGGGGAGTTTTCTATGGCTACACCTTC. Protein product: CASSLAGGVFYGYTF.

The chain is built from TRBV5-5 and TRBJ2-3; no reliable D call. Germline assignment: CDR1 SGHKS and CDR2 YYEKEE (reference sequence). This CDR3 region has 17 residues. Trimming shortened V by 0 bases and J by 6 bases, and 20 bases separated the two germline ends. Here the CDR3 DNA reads TGTGCCAGCAGCTTGGCGGCAGGTGCCGTGTTAATGGATACGCAGTATTTT. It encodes CASSLAAGAVLMDTQYF.

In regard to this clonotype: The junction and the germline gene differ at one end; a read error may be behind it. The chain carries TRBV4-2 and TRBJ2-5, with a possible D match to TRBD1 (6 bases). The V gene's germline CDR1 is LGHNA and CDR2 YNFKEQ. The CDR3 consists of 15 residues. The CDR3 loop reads CASNQVEQGLGQQYF. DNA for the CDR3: TGTGCCAGCAACCAAGTGGAACAGGGCTTGGGGCAGCAGTACTTC.

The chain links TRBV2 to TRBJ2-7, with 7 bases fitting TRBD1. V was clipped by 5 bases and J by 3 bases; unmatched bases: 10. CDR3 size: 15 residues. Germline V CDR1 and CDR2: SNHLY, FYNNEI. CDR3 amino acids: CASSTPGTANYEQYF. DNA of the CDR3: TGTGCCAGCAGTACTCCCGGGACAGCAAACTACGAGCAGTACTTC.

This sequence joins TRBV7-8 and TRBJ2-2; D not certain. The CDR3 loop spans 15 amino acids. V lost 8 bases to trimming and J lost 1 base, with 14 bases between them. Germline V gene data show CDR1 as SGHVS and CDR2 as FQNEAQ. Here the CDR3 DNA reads TGTGCCAGCGACCTCAGCCCGATGAACACCGGGGAGCTGTTTTTT. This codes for CASDLSPMNTGELFF.

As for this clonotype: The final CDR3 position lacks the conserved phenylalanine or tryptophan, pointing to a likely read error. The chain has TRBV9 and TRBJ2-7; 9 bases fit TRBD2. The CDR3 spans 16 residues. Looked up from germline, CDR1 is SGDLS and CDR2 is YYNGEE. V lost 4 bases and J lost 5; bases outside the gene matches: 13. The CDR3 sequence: CASSILAGEQSDEQYL. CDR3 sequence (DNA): TGTGCCAGCAGCATTTTAGCGGGGGAGCAGTCGGACGAGCAGTACTTG.